These 8 T cell receptor beta chains were sequenced from one sample in a study of blood T cell repertoires in COVID-19. Sequencing used immunoSEQ multiplex PCR; TCRdb keeps in-frame clones, though not all of them. The sample lists some 130,000 clones; around 89% were seen once. The material sequenced was peripheral blood. These TCRs come from a man aged 45-65 years with active or convalescent COVID-19.

The rearrangement joins TRBV15 to TRBJ2-7; 10 nucleotides agree with TRBD1. Trimming cost V 3 bases and J 6 bases; bases outside gene matches: 8. Per the germline V gene, CDR1 is LNHNV and CDR2 is YYDKDF (reference sequence). This CDR3 region has 15 residues. CDR3 loop: CATSSTRTGGSEQYF. For the CDR3, the DNA is TGTGCCACCAGCAGTACGAGGACAGGGGGATCCGAGCAGTACTTC.

A single count supports this clone. The chain carries TRBV19 and TRBJ2-5, with D maybe TRBD1 (7 bases). The CDR3 contains 16 residues. The germline gives CDR1 LNHDA, CDR2 SQIVND (reference sequence). Trimming removed 7 bases at V and 2 bases at J, with 20 bases between. The CDR3 DNA is TGTGCCAGTAAAGGAAGACAGGGAGGATTGCAAGAGACCCAGTACTTC. Protein product: CASKGRQGGLQETQYF. Variable domain in full (rest from reference TRBV19 and TRBJ2-5): DGGITQSPKYLFRKEGQNVTLSCEQNLNHDAMYWYRQDPGQGLRLIYYSQIVNDFQKGDIAEGYSVSREKKESFPLTVTSAQKNPTAFYLCASKGRQGGLQETQYFGPGTRLLVL.

The chain joins TRBV28 to TRBJ1-2; 7 nucleotides agree with TRBD1. Losses at the gene ends were 6 bases for V and 4 bases for J; bases not matched to a gene: 8. Germline CDR1 is MDHEN and CDR2 is SYDVKM. The CDR3 runs 14 residues. Here the CDR3 DNA reads TGTGCCAGCAGGGAGACAGGGCGTCTCTATGGCTACACCTTC. Translating it yields CASRETGRLYGYTF.

CDR3 DNA: TGTGCCAGCAGCGTAGGGGGGTACAGGGCTAATGAGCAGTTCTTC. Translating it yields CASSVGGYRANEQFF. The chain has TRBV9 and TRBJ2-1; a possible D gene is TRBD1 (6 bases). Germline CDR1 reads SGDLS; CDR2 reads YYNGEE. This CDR3 contains 15 residues. The V and J ends lost 0 bases and 7 bases respectively, with 14 bases between them.

This clone was recorded once. This rearrangement joins TRBV5-1 to TRBJ1-5, with TRBD1 matching over 7 bases. Losses at the gene ends were 4 bases for V and 3 bases for J; bases not matched to a gene: 7. This CDR3 is built from 15 residues. Germline V gene sequence: CDR1 SGHRS, CDR2 YFSETQ. CDR3 sequence (DNA): TGCGCCAGCAGCCTAGGGACAGCCTACAATCAGCCCCAGCATTTT. As protein: CASSLGTAYNQPQHF.

The chain employs TRBV3-1 (or the pseudogene TRBV3-2) and TRBJ1-4; 11 nucleotides align to TRBD1. Germline V gene sequence: CDR1 LGHDT, CDR2 YNNKEL (reference sequence). This CDR3 contains 15 residues. J was trimmed by 7 bases and V by 4 bases; bases with no gene match: 5. As DNA, the CDR3 is TGTGCCAGCAGCCCCGGGACAGGGGGTTTTGAAAAACTGTTTTTT. Translated, it gives CASSPGTGGFEKLFF.

The rearrangement uses TRBV30 and TRBJ1-4; 7 nucleotides match TRBD1. V was pared by 4 bases and J by 8 bases, with 7 bases of the junction left unmatched. Germline-derived CDR1 and CDR2 are GTSNPN and SVGIG (reference sequence). The CDR3 totals 13 residues. Here the CDR3 DNA reads TGTGCCTGGAATATGGGACAGCCGGAAAAACTGTTTTTT. It translates to CAWNMGQPEKLFF.

The chain is built from TRBV12-3 or TRBV12-4 and TRBJ2-1, with D possibly being TRBD2 (5 bases). V was clipped by 9 bases and J by 7 bases, with 13 bases between them. CDR3 length equals 12 residues. CDR3 DNA sequence: TGTGCCAGTTATCGCCGAGGGAATGAGCAGTTCTTC. Translation gives CASYRRGNEQFF.